The present T cell receptor beta chain was sequenced within a study of blood T cells in healthy people across ages. This clonotype was counted a few times. Its target is not known. The study, taken as a whole, reports: Naive T cell percentage strongly correlated with TCR beta diversity. Any changes in expanded clonotypes were possibly confounded, as donor CMV status remained unknown.

The second PCR ran about 6 to 11 cycles with a sample-barcoded 5' primer and J-beta primers. One entry per CDR3 protein results from TCRdb running MiXCR on the 5' RACE reads. The sample includes 700,000 to 950,000 distinct CDR3 sequences, roughly 47% seen only once; the top ten take around a fifth. The study isolated at least 6 million PBMCs from each sample. The specimen was blood. The receptor's source is an older woman in good health.

CDR3 sequence (DNA): TGTGCCAGCAGCTTGGGGGGACTACCCACGGGGGAGCAGTACTTC. Protein product: CASSLGGLPTGEQYF. J is TRBJ2-7 and V is TRBV7-9; 7 bases align to TRBD2. Germline assignment: CDR1 SEHNR and CDR2 FQNEAQ (reference sequence). The length of the CDR3 is 15 residues. J was trimmed by 7 bases and V by 3 bases; bases with no gene match: 12.